This T cell receptor beta chain was identified during a study of technical replicates of blood from a few donors. Sequencing was performed with immunoSEQ multiplex PCR; in TCRdb, only in-frame clones are kept and a portion is missing. The sample holds about 80,000 clones, 80% to 95% seen once. V was clipped by 6 bases and J by 6 bases, with 12 bases between them. The CDR3 is made up of 13 amino acids. In germline, CDR1 is MGHRA, CDR2 YSYEKL. Sequencing used T cells isolated from PBMCs. This clonotype was sampled from a human donor in good health. This chain joins TRBV4-1 and TRBJ1-5; tentatively, D is TRBD1 (5 bases). The CDR3 DNA reads TGCGCCAGCAGGGGGCAGGTCGGTCAGCCCCAGCATTTT. Its translation: CASRGQVGQPQHF.